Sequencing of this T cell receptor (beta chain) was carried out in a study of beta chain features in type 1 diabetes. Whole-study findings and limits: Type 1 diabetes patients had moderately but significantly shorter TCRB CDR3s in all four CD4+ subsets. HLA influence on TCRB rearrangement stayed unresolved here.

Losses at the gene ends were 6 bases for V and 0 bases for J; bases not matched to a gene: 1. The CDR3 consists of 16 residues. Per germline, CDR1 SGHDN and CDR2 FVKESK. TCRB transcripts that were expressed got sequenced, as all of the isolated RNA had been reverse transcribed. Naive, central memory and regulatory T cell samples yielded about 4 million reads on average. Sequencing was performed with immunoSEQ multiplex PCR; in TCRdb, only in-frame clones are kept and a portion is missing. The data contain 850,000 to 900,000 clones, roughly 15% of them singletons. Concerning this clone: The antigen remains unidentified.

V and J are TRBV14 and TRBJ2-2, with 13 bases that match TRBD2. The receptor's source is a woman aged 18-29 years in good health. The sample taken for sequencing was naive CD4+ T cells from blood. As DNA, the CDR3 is TGTGCCAGCAGGGGACTAGCGGGGACGAACACCGGGGAGCTGTTTTTT. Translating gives CASRGLAGTNTGELFF.